The T cell receptor beta chain under discussion was sequenced for a study of CD8+ T cells in alopecia areata. Overall study: Twice a day, 5 to 10 mg of oral tofacitinib was administered to treated patients. The study, taken as a whole, reports: TCR sharing across patients was less clear than in mice, possibly HLA-related.

Treatment described: oral pan-JAK inhibitor, 5-10 mg twice daily. RNA was isolated and reverse transcribed to cDNA, the sequencing template. Sequencing was performed with immunoSEQ multiplex PCR; in TCRdb, only in-frame clones are kept and a portion is missing. The sample holds about 190,000 clones, under 70% seen once. Details on this clone: Its antigen remains unknown.

The CDR3 has 14 amino acids. The germline gives CDR1 SGHAT, CDR2 FQNNGV. Trimming left V 5 bases short and J 2 bases short, with 12 bases between. Material: CD4+ T cells sorted from blood, obtained at week 4, from a patient treated with tofacitinib. The rearrangement joins TRBV11-2 to TRBJ2-5; no clear D. The clonotype was recovered from a human donor with alopecia areata. CDR3 region: CASSPRVGQETQYF. For the CDR3, the DNA is TGTGCCAGCAGCCCCCGCGTCGGACAAGAGACCCAGTACTTC.